This T cell receptor beta chain was found in a study of T cell responses to AZD1222 COVID-19 vaccine. Germline V CDR1 and CDR2: SEHNR, FQNEAQ (reference sequence). J was trimmed by 6 bases and V by 5 bases; bases with no gene match: 8. The CDR3 extends over 14 amino acids. TCRdb's copy holds only in-frame clones and misses some; the assay was immunoSEQ multiplex PCR. The data contain some 200,000 clones, 85% to 95% of them singletons. The TCR originated in an adult in good health. The chain carries TRBV7-9 and TRBJ1-1; 8 nucleotides align to TRBD1. The sequenced sample was peripheral blood, obtained on day 0 of MenACWY control vaccination. CDR3 sequence: CASSPGQGAAEAFF. The CDR3 DNA follows: TGTGCCAGCAGCCCCGGACAGGGCGCAGCTGAAGCTTTCTTT.